This T cell receptor (beta chain) was recorded in a study of T cell responses to AZD1222 COVID-19 vaccine. Study findings and constraints: At study baseline, merely over 5 AZD1222 recipients were seropositive.

Method: immunoSEQ multiplex PCR; TCRdb's copy keeps in-frame clones and lacks some. The profile shows tens of thousands of clones, approximately 85% of them singletons. Concerning this clone itself: Its specificity is unknown.

Germline V CDR1 and CDR2: LGHNA, YNFKEQ. Trimming took 2 bases from V and 1 from J, leaving 11 bases between them. This CDR3 is 15 amino acids long. The clonotype comes from an adult in good health. The V and J genes are TRBV4-2 and TRBJ2-5, with D tentatively TRBD1 (6 bases). The specimen comprised peripheral blood, sampled on day 0 of AZD1222 vaccination. DNA of the CDR3: TGTGCCAGCAGCCAACCCGACAGGCTCCAAGAGACCCAGTACTTC. Translating it yields CASSQPDRLQETQYF.